The 16 T cell receptor beta chains reported below all come from one sample, sequenced in a study of T cells expressing NK-cell markers. Using the 5' RACE reads, TCRdb records one entry per CDR3 protein without DNA. This repertoire comprises roughly 450,000 distinct CDR3 sequences; its ten largest clones make up approximately 1.5%. The source material was blood T cells: a sorted CD56 or NKG2C T cell subset, CD4+ or CD8+ T cells, or bulk PBMC T cells (not recorded which). These receptors all come from a woman aged 45-60 years in good health.

The chain employs TRBV25-1 and TRBJ2-1; the D call of TRBD2 rests on TCRdb alone, since no DNA is present to check it. Germline assignment: CDR1 MGHDK and CDR2 SYGVNS. The CDR3 is 15 amino acids. The CDR3 reads CATKTSGRESSEQFF.

The J gene is TRBJ2-7, the V gene TRBV29-1; TCRdb selects TRBD1, and the lack of DNA leaves this call unchecked. The length of the CDR3 is 14 residues. Germline CDR1 and CDR2: SQVTM and ANQGSEA. The CDR3 spells CSVGRTGVPYEQYF.

The chain links TRBV12-3 or TRBV12-4 to TRBJ2-1; TCRdb outputs TRBD1, but without DNA this stays unchecked. The CDR3 runs 15 residues. The CDR3 here is CASSLGLGPGNEQFF.

This sequence joins TRBV10-3 and TRBJ2-7. The CDR3 loop spans 14 amino acids. Germline assignment: CDR1 ENHRY and CDR2 SYGVKD. CDR3 protein: CAISETLGTYEQYF.

CDR3 loop: CATSDPGDPGANVLTF. This rearrangement joins TRBV24-1 to TRBJ2-6; as DNA is missing, the TRBD1 call by TCRdb cannot be tested. CDR3 size: 16 residues. Germline CDR1 is KGHDR and CDR2 is SFDVKD.

This chain links TRBV12-3 or TRBV12-4 with TRBJ2-2; there is no DNA to check the TCRdb D call of TRBD2. This CDR3 contains 17 residues. CDR3: CASILVAGSLNTGELFF.

The chain couples TRBV20-1 to TRBJ2-7; the TCRdb call, TRBD1, lacks DNA for checking. Germline values: CDR1 DFQATT, CDR2 SNEGSKA (reference sequence). This CDR3 comprises 12 residues. CDR3: CSAREGGNEQYF.

This chain joins TRBV5-1 and TRBJ2-2; as DNA is missing, the TRBD1 call by TCRdb cannot be tested. The germline V gene encodes CDR1 SGHRS and CDR2 YFSETQ. The CDR3 is made up of 18 amino acids. The CDR3 spells CASSLESPSTTFTGELFF.

The chain links TRBV27 to TRBJ2-1; TCRdb gives TRBD2 as the D gene, but with no DNA this cannot be confirmed. Germline V gives CDR1 MNHEY, CDR2 SMNVEV (reference sequence). The CDR3 sequence is 17 residues long. CDR3 sequence reads: CASNRTPIGGRGNEQFF.

This chain links TRBV9 with TRBJ1-1; TCRdb outputs TRBD1, but without DNA this stays unchecked. Germline-derived CDR1 and CDR2 are SGDLS and YYNGEE. The CDR3 spans 13 residues. The CDR3 loop is CASSRGGAYEAFF.

The chain recombines TRBV5-1 with TRBJ2-7. This CDR3 region has 13 residues. Germline V gives CDR1 SGHRS, CDR2 YFSETQ. The CDR3 region is CASSLYNDYEQYF. Complete variable domain (other parts from reference TRBV5-1 and TRBJ2-7): KAGVTQTPRYLIKTRGQQVTLSCSPISGHRSVSWYQQTPGQGLQFLFEYFSETQRNKGNFPGRFSGRQFSNSRSEMNVSTLELGDSALYLCASSLYNDYEQYFGPGTRLTVT.

The V and J genes are TRBV4-2 and TRBJ2-7; TCRdb picks TRBD1, but there is no DNA to check that call. This CDR3 is 15 amino acids long. CDR1 is LGHNA, CDR2 YNFKEQ, per germline. The CDR3 sequence is CASSQDGALTYEQYF.

V gene TRBV5-1 combines with J gene TRBJ2-2; lacking DNA, the TRBD2 call made by TCRdb goes unchecked. Germline V CDR1 and CDR2: SGHRS, YFSETQ. The CDR3 covers 18 residues. CDR3 sequence: CASSSSKLAGVSTGELFF.

The gene calls are TRBV24-1 and TRBJ2-1; TCRdb returns TRBD1, unconfirmable since there is no DNA. Looked up from germline, CDR1 is KGHDR and CDR2 is SFDVKD. This CDR3 has 16 amino acids. The chain's CDR3 is CATSDYRGFSYNEQFF.

The chain carries TRBV4-1 and TRBJ2-1; the D call of TRBD1 rests on TCRdb alone, since no DNA is present to check it. The CDR3 consists of 14 residues. Germline CDR1 is MGHRA and CDR2 is YSYEKL. This CDR3 is CASSQPRTRNEQFF.

This chain links TRBV15 with TRBJ2-2; TCRdb returns TRBD2, unconfirmable since there is no DNA. Germline CDR1 reads LNHNV; CDR2 reads YYDKDF (reference sequence). The CDR3 sequence is 16 residues long. The CDR3 loop is CATSRVAGRGTGELFF.